The T cell receptor (beta chain) under discussion was sequenced for a study of cytomegalovirus exposure and HLA in healthy donors. Study results and caveats: CMV serostatus was the only recorded immune exposure for donors.

V was cut by 2 bases and J by 3 bases, with 13 bases left in between. This CDR3 has 15 residues. Germline V gives CDR1 SGDLS, CDR2 YYNGEE. PCR employed 60 Vbeta and 13 Jbeta primers. Generated by immunoSEQ multiplex PCR, the TCRdb table keeps only in-frame clones and is missing some. The table has 80,000 to 100,000 clones, approximately 71% seen once. Concerning this clone: Its target is unknown.

The sample consisted of PBMCs. The genes are TRBV9 and TRBJ2-3, with TRBD2 as a possible D gene (5 bases). The TCR originated in a woman between 18 and 30 years old in good health and CMV-seropositive. Here the CDR3 DNA reads TGTGCCAGCAGCGTCGACGGGGAGAGGACAGATACGCAGTATTTT. The encoded protein is CASSVDGERTDTQYF.